These 18 T cell receptor beta chains originate from one sample sequenced in a study of T-cell reconstitution after alpha-beta-depleted transplantation in children. A TCRbeta library incorporating unique molecular identifiers was prepared. TCRdb called the PCR reads again in MiXCR, with one record for every CDR3 protein. Among about 160,000 distinct CDR3 sequences, around 10% were seen once, and the ten largest hold under 15%. The specimen comprised PBMCs, sampled before TCRalphabeta/CD19-depleted stem cell transplant. These receptors were obtained from a boy between 2 and 10 years old with acute myeloid leukemia, due to receive a stem cell transplant.

In its sample, this clonotype was seen many times. V is TRBV2 and J is TRBJ2-1, with no clear D. Germline V gene sequence: CDR1 SNHLY, CDR2 FYNNEI. CDR3 size: 13 residues. The V end lost 2 bases, the J end lost 8 bases, and 10 bases lay between the germline ends. The CDR3, as DNA: TGTGCCAGCAGTGAATATGGAAAGGATGAGCAGTTCTTC. It codes for CASSEYGKDEQFF. Drawing the rest from reference TRBV2 and TRBJ2-1, the complete variable domain is EPEVTQTPSHQVTQMGQEVILRCVPISNHLYFYWYRQILGQKVEFLVSFYNNEISEKSEIFDDQFSVERPDGSNFTLKIRSTKLEDSAMYFCASSEYGKDEQFFGPGTRLTVL.

This clonotype has ten or more counts. V usage is TRBV5-1 and J usage is TRBJ2-1; 10 bases match TRBD2. The CDR3 extends over 16 amino acids. Trimming at V came to 1 base and at J to 5 bases, leaving 6 bases not matched to a gene. The germline V gene encodes CDR1 SGHRS and CDR2 YFSETQ. This chain's CDR3 is CASSLNPSGGNNEQFF. CDR3 bases: TGCGCCAGCAGCTTGAATCCTAGCGGGGGTAACAATGAGCAGTTCTTC.

The rearrangement uses TRBV5-1 and TRBJ1-2, with TRBD1 identical over 10 bases. Germline V gives CDR1 SGHRS, CDR2 YFSETQ. After removal of 3 bases from V and 8 bases from J, the junction contained 7 bases not matched to a gene. The CDR3 length is 14 residues. Here the CDR3 reads CASSWTGTGDGYTF. CDR3 coding DNA: TGCGCCAGCAGCTGGACCGGGACAGGGGACGGCTACACCTTC.

This clonotype was picked up many times. This sequence joins TRBV19 and TRBJ2-3, with unresolved D. The germline CDR1 and CDR2 sequences are LNHDA and SQIVND (reference sequence). The CDR3 has 15 amino acids. V was cut by 6 bases and J by 0 bases, with 13 bases left in between. In nucleotides, the CDR3 is TGTGCCAGTAGCCCATTCGGGCCTAGCACAGATACGCAGTATTTT. This translates into CASSPFGPSTDTQYF.

This clonotype was observed a few times. V usage is TRBV7-9 and J usage is TRBJ1-3; tentatively, D is TRBD1 (5 bases). Trimming cost V 8 bases and J 2 bases, with 13 bases left between them. Looked up from germline, CDR1 is SEHNR and CDR2 is FQNEAQ (reference sequence). The CDR3 extends over 14 amino acids. In nucleotides, the CDR3 is TGTGCCAGCTCAAGGGGTGATACTGGAAACACCATATATTTT. This sequence encodes CASSRGDTGNTIYF.

This clonotype was detected many times. The chain couples TRBV12-3 or TRBV12-4 to TRBJ2-7, with TRBD2 matching 8 bases. This CDR3 is 16 amino acids long. Unmatched junction bases numbered 13, after V lost 5 bases and J lost 4 bases. This chain's CDR3 is CASSHGTRASQYEQYF. CDR3 nucleotide sequence: TGTGCCAGCAGTCACGGGACTAGAGCGAGCCAATACGAGCAGTACTTC.

This clonotype has just a few counts. V usage is TRBV11-3 and J usage is TRBJ2-2; 9 bases map to TRBD2. J lost 1 base, V lost 3 bases, and 6 bases had no gene match. Germline V gene lookup returns CDR1 SGHNT and CDR2 YENEEA. This CDR3 region has 17 residues. The CDR3 region is CASSFNVAGENTGELFF. In nucleotides, the CDR3 is TGTGCCAGCAGCTTTAATGTAGCGGGAGAGAACACCGGGGAGCTGTTTTTT.

This clonotype was observed many times. CDR3: CSAKQGLVGETQYF. The DNA for the CDR3 is TGCAGTGCCAAACAGGGACTAGTGGGTGAGACCCAGTACTTC. This chain links TRBV20-1 with TRBJ2-5, with 8 nucleotides matching TRBD2. J was trimmed by 5 bases and V by 6 bases; bases with no gene match: 11. The CDR3 covers 14 residues. Per germline, CDR1 DFQATT and CDR2 SNEGSKA (reference sequence).

In its sample, this clonotype was seen many times. The chain's CDR3 is CASSSPLGEAFF. CDR3 DNA sequence: TGTGCCAGCAGTTCCCCCCTTGGGGAAGCTTTCTTT. J is TRBJ1-1 and V is TRBV6-2 or TRBV6-3; D is unresolved. CDR1 is MNHEY, CDR2 SVGEGT, per germline. With 4 bases removed from V and 8 bases from J, the gap between germline ends came to 11 bases. This CDR3 has 12 residues.

This clonotype was seen many times. This chain joins TRBV5-1 and TRBJ1-5, with 7 bases that match TRBD1. The germline V gene encodes CDR1 SGHRS and CDR2 YFSETQ. CDR3 length: 14 residues. The V gene end was trimmed by 5 bases and the J gene end by 2 bases; junction bases not matched to a gene: 4. For the CDR3, the DNA is TGCGCCAGCAGACCAACAGGGGGCAATCAGCCCCAGCATTTT. Residues: CASRPTGGNQPQHF.

J is TRBJ1-1 and V is TRBV7-9, with D maybe TRBD1 (6 bases). The CDR3 has 17 amino acids. Deletions cut 4 bases from V and 4 bases from J, with 22 bases between. Germline V gene sequence: CDR1 SEHNR, CDR2 FQNEAQ (reference sequence). DNA for the CDR3: TGTGCCAGCAGCTCCAGGCAAACAGGGCCGGGGAGCACTGAAGCTTTCTTT. As protein: CASSSRQTGPGSTEAFF.

This clonotype was seen at least ten times. V is TRBV12-3 or TRBV12-4 and J is TRBJ2-1; D uncertain. The CDR3 is 15 amino acids. V lost 7 bases and J 0 bases, leaving 13 bases between the germline ends. CDR3 amino acids: CASTHPLNSYNEQFF. The DNA for the CDR3 is TGTGCCAGCACCCATCCACTAAACTCCTACAATGAGCAGTTCTTC.

This clonotype was detected only once. The genes are TRBV3-1 and TRBJ1-2; 9 positions match TRBD1. This CDR3 contains 15 residues. V lost 8 bases to trimming and J lost 6 bases; unmatched junction nucleotides: 13. Looked up from germline, CDR1 is LGHDT and CDR2 is YNNKEL (reference sequence). The CDR3 nucleotides are TGTGCCAGCTGCTTCGGGACAGGGAGGGTTAATGGCTACACCTTC. It specifies CASCFGTGRVNGYTF.

This clonotype was detected many times. The V gene is TRBV7-9, the J gene TRBJ1-2; the D is unclear. From germline, CDR1 is SEHNR and CDR2 FQNEAQ (reference sequence). CDR3 length equals 13 residues. Trimming left V 1 base short and J 4 bases short, with 7 bases between. Here the CDR3 reads CASSLEGGYGYTF. In DNA, the CDR3 is TGTGCCAGCAGCTTAGAAGGTGGCTATGGCTACACCTTC.

In this sample, this clonotype turned up many times. Written as DNA, the CDR3 is TGCGCCAGCAGCTTTCGACTTCCCCCGAACACCGGGGAGCTGTTTTTT. This sequence encodes CASSFRLPPNTGELFF. The chain recombines TRBV5-1 with TRBJ2-2; D is uncertain. V dropped 2 bases and J dropped 0 bases, with 11 bases sitting between them. The V gene's germline CDR1 is SGHRS and CDR2 YFSETQ. This CDR3 is built from 16 residues.

Ten or more counts support this clonotype. The chain employs TRBV20-1 and TRBJ1-1, with D possibly TRBD1 on 6 matching bases. V was clipped by 1 base and J by 4 bases, with 10 bases between them. Germline V gene lookup returns CDR1 DFQATT and CDR2 SNEGSKA (reference sequence). The CDR3 runs to 13 residues. The CDR3 DNA sequence: TGCAGTGCTAGAGGGGGGGGGCTCACTGAAGCTTTCTTT. The encoded protein is CSARGGGLTEAFF.

This clonotype was detected ten times or more. The rearrangement uses TRBV9 and TRBJ2-3, with D tentatively TRBD2 (5 bases). V shed 0 bases and J shed 2 bases, with 13 bases lying between them. Germline V gene lookup returns CDR1 SGDLS and CDR2 YYNGEE. The CDR3 is 16 amino acids. CDR3 sequence: CASSVEGRGHTDTQYF. As DNA, the CDR3 is TGTGCCAGCAGCGTAGAAGGACGCGGGCACACAGATACGCAGTATTTT.

This clonotype came up many times. The rearrangement links TRBV20-1 to TRBJ2-1, with a weak D call TRBD2 (7 bases). The CDR3 is made up of 14 amino acids. From germline, CDR1 is DFQATT and CDR2 SNEGSKA (reference sequence). Trimming took off 6 bases at V and 6 bases at J, with 18 bases between the two ends. CDR3 amino acids: CSAPGWGGGNEQFF. CDR3 in DNA: TGCAGTGCGCCCGGTTGGGGGGGCGGCAATGAGCAGTTCTTC.